The sequence of this TCR beta chain was determined in a study of blood T cell repertoires in COVID-19. Looking at the study overall: The United States, Italy and Spain provided the acute and convalescent COVID-19 samples.

Original processing notes: The authors estimated nucleated cell counts from reference gene primer amplification. Clones were read by immunoSEQ multiplex PCR, and TCRdb kept only the in-frame ones, dropping some. The V and J calls and clone size come from that table; D and trimming were worked out from the DNA. The sample contains 240,000 or so clones, about three quarters of which appear only once. This CDR3 has 12 amino acids. With 0 bases removed from V and 8 bases from J, the gap between germline ends came to 3 bases. Germline V lookup: CDR1 SGHKS, CDR2 YYEKEE (reference sequence). The V gene is TRBV5-5, the J gene TRBJ1-6; D not resolved. This TCR derives from a woman at least 80 years old with acute or convalescent COVID-19. The sequenced sample consisted of peripheral blood. CDR3 DNA: TGTGCCAGCAGCTTGGCAGATTCACCCCTCCACTTT. It encodes CASSLADSPLHF. The whole variable domain, remainder taken from reference TRBV5-5 and TRBJ1-6, is DAGVTQSPTHLIKTRGQQVTLRCSPISGHKSVSWYQQVLGQGPQFIFQYYEKEERGRGNFPDRFSARQFPNYSSELNVNALLLGDSALYLCASSLADSPLHFGNGTRLTVT.